This TCR beta chain stems from a study of shared clonotypes between healthy human individuals. Trimming left V 7 bases short and J 6 bases short, with 18 bases between. CDR3 length equals 14 residues. Germline values: CDR1 MDHEN, CDR2 SYDVKM. This clone was recorded once. Assay: immunoSEQ multiplex PCR; the TCRdb copy retains only in-frame clones and omits some. The sample records around 1.1 million clones, 77% being singletons. The V call is TRBV28, the J call TRBJ1-1; a weak D match, TRBD1 (5 bases). Sequenced material: memory CD4+ T cells from PBMCs. Described subset: CD45RA-negative fraction. The origin of this receptor is a man aged 18 to 30 in good health. Some clones in this sample may be carry-over from other donors' samples. CDR3: CASNVDRPNAEAFF. CDR3 DNA sequence: TGTGCCAGCAACGTAGACAGACCTAACGCTGAAGCTTTCTTT. Together with reference TRBV28 and TRBJ1-1, the CDR3 gives the full variable domain: DVKVTQSSRYLVKRTGEKVFLECVQDMDHENMFWYRQDPGLGLRLIYFSYDVKMKEKGDIPEGYSVSREKKERFSLILESASTNQTSMYLCASNVDRPNAEAFFGQGTRLTVV.